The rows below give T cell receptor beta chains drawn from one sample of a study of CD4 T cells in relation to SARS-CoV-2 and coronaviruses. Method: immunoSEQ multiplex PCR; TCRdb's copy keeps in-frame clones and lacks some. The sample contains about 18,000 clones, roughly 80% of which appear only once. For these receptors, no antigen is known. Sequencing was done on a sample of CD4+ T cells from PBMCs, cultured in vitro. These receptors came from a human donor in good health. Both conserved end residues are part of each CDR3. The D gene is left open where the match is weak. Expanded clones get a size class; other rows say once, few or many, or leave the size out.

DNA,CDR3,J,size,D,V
TGCGCCAGCAGCCTTCCGAGGGCGGTTAGACAGAATGAGCAGTTCTTC,CASSLPRAVRQNEQFF,TRBJ2-1,NA,NA,TRBV5-1
TGTGCCAGTAGTAGCTCTGAGGGGGCCACTGAAGCTTTCTTT,CASSSSEGATEAFF,TRBJ1-1,NA,TRBD1,TRBV19
TGTGCCAGCAGCGCTGGACTCATCTACGAGCAGTACTTC,CASSAGLIYEQYF,TRBJ2-7,few,NA,TRBV11-2
TGTGCCAGCAGCCCATCGGGAGGGGGGGGCACAGATACGCAGTATTTT,CASSPSGGGGTDTQYF,TRBJ2-3,NA,TRBD2,TRBV6-4
TGCGCCAGCAGGATAGCGACCGAAGTAGAGCAGTACTTC,CASRIATEVEQYF,TRBJ2-7,NA,NA,TRBV10-2
TGTGCCAGCTCACCAGGGACTAGCGGGAGCCACGAGCAGTACTTC,CASSPGTSGSHEQYF,TRBJ2-7,few,TRBD2,TRBV18
TGTGCCAGCAGTTACGGGACAGGGGGCGTGACTGAAGCTTTCTTT,CASSYGTGGVTEAFF,TRBJ1-1,NA,TRBD1,TRBV6-5
TGTGCCAGCAGCGCCCCCAGTGGGTCGAATTCACCCCTCCACTTT,CASSAPSGSNSPLHF,TRBJ1-6,NA,NA,TRBV13
TGTGCCAGCAGCTTAGGCATGAACACTGAAGCTTTCTTT,CASSLGMNTEAFF,TRBJ1-1,few,NA,TRBV7-9
TGCGCCAGCAGCCCCCGAACCGGGACAGTGAACACCGGGGAGCTGTTTTTT,CASSPRTGTVNTGELFF,TRBJ2-2,few,TRBD1,TRBV5-1
TGTGCCACCAGCAGAGACTCGAGGGGGTGGGGCTACACCTTC,CATSRDSRGWGYTF,TRBJ1-2,NA,NA,TRBV15
TGTGCCAGCAGTGGTAGGGCGTACAATCAGCCCCAGCATTTT,CASSGRAYNQPQHF,TRBJ1-5,NA,NA,TRBV2
TGTGCCAGCAGCCCGTCCTTACTAGCGGGAGGGGGCGGGGAGCTGTTTTTT,CASSPSLLAGGGGELFF,TRBJ2-2,medium-sized,TRBD2,TRBV7-3
TGTGCCAGCAGCGTACGGCCTAGCGGAGACGGAGAGCAGTACTTC,CASSVRPSGDGEQYF,TRBJ2-7,NA,TRBD2,TRBV9
TGCGCCAGCAGTGAGTTCGGATTAGACCAGCCCCAGCATTTT,CASSEFGLDQPQHF,TRBJ1-5,NA,NA,TRBV10-2
TGTGCCACCAGTGACCGCGCCTGGGGGTCCGAGCAGTTCTTC,CATSDRAWGSEQFF,TRBJ2-1,NA,NA,TRBV24-1
TGTGCCAGCTCAACGTCTAGCGGGAGCTATACCGGGGAGCTGTTTTTT,CASSTSSGSYTGELFF,TRBJ2-2,few,TRBD2,TRBV11-2
TGCGCCAGCAGCGCCAGGGCCACTAACTATGGCTACACCTTC,CASSARATNYGYTF,TRBJ1-2,NA,NA,TRBV5-1
TGTGCCAGCAGTGAAGATGAACGGTTCAATCAGCCCCAGCATTTT,CASSEDERFNQPQHF,TRBJ1-5,NA,NA,TRBV2
TGTGCCAGCATTGGACTAGCAGTTCCGTACTTC,CASIGLAVPYF,TRBJ2-5,NA,TRBD2,TRBV2
TGTGCCAGCAGGCATATGGACAGGGTTGGGGACAATGAGCAGTTCTTC,CASRHMDRVGDNEQFF,TRBJ2-1,NA,TRBD1,TRBV5-4
TGTGCCTGGAGCGCCGGGACTAGATCCTACAATGAGCAGTTCTTC,CAWSAGTRSYNEQFF,TRBJ2-1,NA,TRBD2,TRBV30
TGTGCCAGCAGCCCTTTCCAGTACTTC,CASSPFQYF,TRBJ2-7,NA,NA,TRBV7-9
TGTGCCTGGAGTACCCCCGGGACACGGCAGGGCTATGGCTACACCTTC,CAWSTPGTRQGYGYTF,TRBJ1-2,few,NA,TRBV30
TGTGCCAGCATGCGAAACAGGGCCCTTAATGAAAAACTGTTTTTT,CASMRNRALNEKLFF,TRBJ1-4,once,NA,TRBV2
TGTGCCAGCAGTCCCGGGGACAGCCGGTTGACCAGACCCAAACAGTACTTC,CASSPGDSRLTRPKQYF,TRBJ2-5,NA,TRBD1,TRBV27
TGTGCCAGCAGCTTAGCCCCGGACAGGGGGGAAACGCAGTATTTT,CASSLAPDRGETQYF,TRBJ2-3,NA,TRBD1,TRBV7-2
TGTGCCAGCAGTCCTCGGACCGCAAGCTCCTACAATGAGCAGTTCTTC,CASSPRTASSYNEQFF,TRBJ2-1,NA,NA,TRBV7-9
TGTGCCAGCACCCCTTTGGGGACTAGCGCCTACAATGAGCAGTTCTTC,CASTPLGTSAYNEQFF,TRBJ2-1,NA,TRBD2,TRBV28
TGTGCCAGTATGGGGGGCTACTATGGCTACACCTTC,CASMGGYYGYTF,TRBJ1-2,NA,NA,TRBV19
TGCGCCAGCAGCCAAGCGGGGACAGGGTCCTACGAGCAGTACTTC,CASSQAGTGSYEQYF,TRBJ2-7,NA,TRBD1,TRBV4-1
TGTGCCAGCAGCCCCTCGGGAGGTACCTACGAGCAGTACTTC,CASSPSGGTYEQYF,TRBJ2-7,few,TRBD2,TRBV7-8
TGTGCCAGCAGTTACTTGGGACAGGGGGCTCCTGGAAACACCATATATTTT,CASSYLGQGAPGNTIYF,TRBJ1-3,few,TRBD1,TRBV6-2/TRBV6-3
TGTGCCAGTAGTATGTCTCACTTTGGGCTTAGCTCTGGGGCCAACGTCCTGACTTTC,CASSMSHFGLSSGANVLTF,TRBJ2-6,NA,NA,TRBV19
TGTGCCAGCAGCCAAGATTTGAGTGCTGGCGGGGAGCTGTTTTTT,CASSQDLSAGGELFF,TRBJ2-2,few,NA,TRBV3-1/TRBV3-2
TGTGCCAGCAGCGCGTACAGGGTTGTCAATCAGCCCCAGCATTTT,CASSAYRVVNQPQHF,TRBJ1-5,NA,NA,TRBV5-6
TGTGCCTGGAGTGTAGGGGGGGCTGGGGCCAACGTCCTGACTTTC,CAWSVGGAGANVLTF,TRBJ2-6,few,NA,TRBV30
TGTGCCAGCTCCCAAAGCGGGCCTAGTGACACTGAAGCTTTCTTT,CASSQSGPSDTEAFF,TRBJ1-1,NA,NA,TRBV18
TGTGCCAGCAGTTACTCTCCTACGGAAAAACTGTTTTTT,CASSYSPTEKLFF,TRBJ1-4,NA,NA,TRBV6-6
TGTGCCAGCAGTGAAGGGGGCTCCTATAATTCACCCCTCCACTTT,CASSEGGSYNSPLHF,TRBJ1-6,NA,NA,TRBV27
TGTGCCAGCAGCGTTACTGGGCAGGGGCTTGTTGGGGCCAACGTCCTGACTTTC,CASSVTGQGLVGANVLTF,TRBJ2-6,NA,NA,TRBV9
TGTGCCAGCAGGTCAACAGGGGGTAATCAGCCCCAGCATTTT,CASRSTGGNQPQHF,TRBJ1-5,once,TRBD1,TRBV6-5
TGTGCCAGCAGCGGATCAAATGAAAAACTGTTTTTT,CASSGSNEKLFF,TRBJ1-4,NA,NA,TRBV7-9
TGCGCCAGCAGCTTGGAACAGGCCTACACCGGGGAGCTGTTTTTT,CASSLEQAYTGELFF,TRBJ2-2,few,NA,TRBV5-1
TGTGCCAGCAGCCCAGGACAGGGAGGTGACGAGCAGTACTTC,CASSPGQGGDEQYF,TRBJ2-7,few,TRBD1,TRBV7-9
TGTGCCAGTAGCAACCTCCGGACGTACAATGAGCAGTTCTTC,CASSNLRTYNEQFF,TRBJ2-1,NA,NA,TRBV19
TGTGCCAGCACCCCGGGACCCCAGAGGTCCGGGGAGCTGTTTTTT,CASTPGPQRSGELFF,TRBJ2-2,NA,NA,TRBV19
TGTGCCAGCAGCCCCTCTAACTCTGGGGCCAACGTCCTGACTTTC,CASSPSNSGANVLTF,TRBJ2-6,NA,NA,TRBV11-3
TGTGCCAGCAGCCTCTTTACTAGCGGGAACCGGGAGCAGTTCTTC,CASSLFTSGNREQFF,TRBJ2-1,NA,TRBD2,TRBV14
TGTGCCAGCAGCACTAGCGGGAGGGTGGATACGCAGTATTTT,CASSTSGRVDTQYF,TRBJ2-3,NA,TRBD2,TRBV7-2
TGTGCCAGCACCGTATGGGCAGGACGACCCGGGCGTGGTATACATTATGGCTACACCTTC,CASTVWAGRPGRGIHYGYTF,TRBJ1-2,NA,NA,TRBV21-1
TGTGCCAGTAGTATAGGCAGGGGAATGACTTTCTTT,CASSIGRGMTFF,TRBJ1-1,NA,NA,TRBV19
TGCGCCAGCAGCTTGGGGGCGGTCGGGAGCACAGATACGCAGTATTTT,CASSLGAVGSTDTQYF,TRBJ2-3,NA,NA,TRBV5-1
TGTGCCAGTACTAACCCGGGGCTACTATACATAAAAACCTTT,CASTNPGLLYIKTF,TRBJ1-1,NA,NA,TRBV19
TGTGCCAGCAGCGGTGGACAGGACTATAATTCACCCCTCCACTTT,CASSGGQDYNSPLHF,TRBJ1-6,NA,TRBD1,TRBV9
TGTGCCAGCAGCGTAGGACTAGCGGACACAGATACGCAGTATTTT,CASSVGLADTDTQYF,TRBJ2-3,NA,TRBD2,TRBV9
TGTGCCAGCAGCGCGGGGTTCGGAAACACCATATATTTT,CASSAGFGNTIYF,TRBJ1-3,NA,NA,TRBV7-2